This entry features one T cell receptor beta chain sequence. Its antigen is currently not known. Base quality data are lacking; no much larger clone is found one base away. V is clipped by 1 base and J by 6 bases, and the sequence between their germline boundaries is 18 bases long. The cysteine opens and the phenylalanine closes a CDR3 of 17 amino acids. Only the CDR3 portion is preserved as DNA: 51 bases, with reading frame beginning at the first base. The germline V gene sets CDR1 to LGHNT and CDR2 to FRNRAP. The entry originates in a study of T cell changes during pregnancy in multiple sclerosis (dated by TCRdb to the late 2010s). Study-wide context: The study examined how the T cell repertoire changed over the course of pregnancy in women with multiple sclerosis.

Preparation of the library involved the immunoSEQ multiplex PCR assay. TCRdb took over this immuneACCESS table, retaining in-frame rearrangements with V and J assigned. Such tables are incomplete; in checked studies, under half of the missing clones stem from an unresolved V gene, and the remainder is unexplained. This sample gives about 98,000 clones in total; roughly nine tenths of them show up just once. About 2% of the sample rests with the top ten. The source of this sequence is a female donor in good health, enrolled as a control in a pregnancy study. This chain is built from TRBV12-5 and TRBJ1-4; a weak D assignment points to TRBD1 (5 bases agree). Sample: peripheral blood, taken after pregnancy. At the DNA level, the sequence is TGTGCTAGTGGTTTGGCCCCCGACAGATTTGATTATGAAAAACTGTTTTTT. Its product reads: CASGLAPDRFDYEKLFF. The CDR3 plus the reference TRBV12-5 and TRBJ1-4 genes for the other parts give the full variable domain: DARVTQTPRHKVTEMGQEVTMRCQPILGHNTVFWYRQTMMQGLELLAYFRNRAPLDDSGMPKDRFSAEMPDATLATLKIQPSEPRDSAVYFCASGLAPDRFDYEKLFFGSGTQLSVL.